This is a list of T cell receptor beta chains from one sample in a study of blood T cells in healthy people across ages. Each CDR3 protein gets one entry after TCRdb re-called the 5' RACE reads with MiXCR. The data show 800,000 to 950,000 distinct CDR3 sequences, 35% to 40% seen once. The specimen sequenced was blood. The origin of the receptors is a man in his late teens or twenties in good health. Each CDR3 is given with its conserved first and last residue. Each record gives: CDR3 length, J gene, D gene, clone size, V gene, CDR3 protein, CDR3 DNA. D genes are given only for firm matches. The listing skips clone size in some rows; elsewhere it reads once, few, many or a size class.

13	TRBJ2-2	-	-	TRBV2	CASSVQVTGELFF	TGTGCCAGCAGTGTCCAGGTGACCGGGGAGCTGTTTTTT
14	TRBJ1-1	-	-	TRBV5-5	CASSSTLQVAEAFF	TGTGCCAGCAGTTCCACTTTACAGGTAGCTGAAGCTTTCTTT
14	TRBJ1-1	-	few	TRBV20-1	CSAPGRRMNTEAFF	TGCAGTGCGCCGGGGAGGCGGATGAACACTGAAGCTTTCTTT
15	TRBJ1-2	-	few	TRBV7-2	CASSLGATSNYGYTF	TGTGCCAGCAGCTTAGGGGCTACCTCAAACTATGGCTACACCTTC
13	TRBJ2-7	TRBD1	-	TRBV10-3	CAISETTGDGQYF	TGTGCCATCAGTGAAACTACAGGGGACGGGCAGTACTTC
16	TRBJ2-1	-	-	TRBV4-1	CASRKESTRGNNEQFF	TGCGCCAGCAGAAAAGAATCCACAAGGGGAAACAATGAGCAGTTCTTC
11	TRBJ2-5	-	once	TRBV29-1	CSVETRVQQYF	TGCAGCGTTGAGACCAGGGTCCAGCAGTACTTC
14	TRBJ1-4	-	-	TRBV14	CASSPRQGYEKLFF	TGTGCCAGCAGCCCCCGCCAGGGGTACGAAAAACTGTTTTTT
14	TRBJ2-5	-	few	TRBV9	CASSVVGGAETQYF	TGTGCCAGCAGCGTAGTTGGGGGGGCGGAGACCCAGTACTTC
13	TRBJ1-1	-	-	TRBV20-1	CSAKDSLNTEAFF	TGCAGTGCCAAGGACAGCCTGAACACTGAAGCTTTCTTT
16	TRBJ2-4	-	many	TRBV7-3	CASSLGSQLAKNIQYF	TGTGCCAGCAGCCTGGGGAGTCAGCTAGCCAAAAACATTCAGTACTTC
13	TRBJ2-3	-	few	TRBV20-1	CSAGLDGADTQYF	TGCAGTGCAGGCCTGGATGGCGCAGATACGCAGTATTTT
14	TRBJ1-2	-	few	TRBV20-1	CSARDRGPPYGYTF	TGCAGTGCTAGAGATCGGGGGCCTCCTTATGGCTACACCTTC
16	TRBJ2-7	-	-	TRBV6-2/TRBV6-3	CASSYRDRPSSYEQYF	TGTGCCAGCAGTTACCGTGACAGGCCGAGCTCCTACGAGCAGTACTTC
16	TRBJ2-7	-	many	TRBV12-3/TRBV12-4	CASRGAPGTGNYEQYF	TGTGCCAGCAGAGGTGCCCCAGGTACGGGAAATTACGAGCAGTACTTC
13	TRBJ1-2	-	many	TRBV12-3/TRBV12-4	CASSRTSPYGYTF	TGTGCCAGCAGTCGGACCAGCCCGTATGGCTACACCTTC
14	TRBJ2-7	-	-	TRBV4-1	CASSRPGLAHEQYF	TGCGCCAGCAGCCGACCGGGGCTAGCCCATGAGCAGTACTTC
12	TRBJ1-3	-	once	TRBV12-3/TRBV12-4	CAGRRSGNTIYF	TGTGCCGGCAGACGCTCTGGAAACACCATATATTTT
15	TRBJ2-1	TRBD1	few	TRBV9	CASSASGTDPNEQFF	TGTGCCAGCAGCGCGTCCGGGACAGATCCCAATGAGCAGTTCTTC
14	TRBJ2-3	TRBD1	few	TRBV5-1	CASSAAGGENTQYF	TGCGCCAGCAGCGCCGCAGGGGGCGAGAATACGCAGTATTTT
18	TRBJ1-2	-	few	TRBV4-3	CASSQAGGTIPQYYGYTF	TGCGCCAGCAGCCAAGCAGGAGGGACAATCCCACAATACTATGGCTACACCTTC
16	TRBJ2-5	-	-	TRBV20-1	CSASPRGTPYQETQYF	TGCAGTGCTAGTCCCCGGGGGACCCCCTACCAAGAGACCCAGTACTTC
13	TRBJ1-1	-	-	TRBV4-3	CAGSPQRNTEAFF	TGCGCCGGCAGCCCTCAGCGGAACACCGAAGCTTTCTTT
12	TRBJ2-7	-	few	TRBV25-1	CASSEGRNEQYF	TGTGCCAGCAGTGAAGGGAGGAACGAGCAGTACTTC
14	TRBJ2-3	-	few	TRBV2	CASRDSASTDTQYF	TGTGCCAGCAGGGATAGCGCTAGCACAGATACGCAGTATTTT
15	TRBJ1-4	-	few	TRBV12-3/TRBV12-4	CASSSYPGVHEKLFF	TGTGCCAGCAGTTCCTACCCGGGAGTCCATGAAAAACTGTTTTTT
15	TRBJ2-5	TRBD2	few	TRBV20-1	CSAPGTSGSVETQYF	TGCAGTGCTCCGGGGACTAGCGGATCTGTAGAGACCCAGTACTTC
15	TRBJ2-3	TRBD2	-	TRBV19	CASSIAGGHPDTQYF	TGTGCCAGTAGTATTGCGGGGGGGCACCCAGATACGCAGTATTTT
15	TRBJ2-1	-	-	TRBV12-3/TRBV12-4	CASNLGGGSYNEQFF	TGTGCCAGCAATCTGGGGGGGGGCTCTTACAATGAGCAGTTCTTC
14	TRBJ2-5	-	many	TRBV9	CASSVEASQETQYF	TGTGCCAGCAGCGTAGAGGCTTCACAAGAGACCCAGTACTTC
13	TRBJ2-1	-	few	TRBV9	CASSVGLGNEQFF	TGTGCCAGCAGCGTAGGACTAGGAAATGAGCAGTTCTTC
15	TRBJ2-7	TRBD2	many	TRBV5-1	CASSLTSGGPYEQYF	TGCGCCAGCAGCTTGACTAGCGGGGGACCCTACGAGCAGTACTTC
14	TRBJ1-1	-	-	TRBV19	CASSMGGVPAEAFF	TGTGCCAGTAGTATGGGGGGGGTTCCGGCTGAAGCTTTCTTT
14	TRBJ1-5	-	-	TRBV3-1	CASSQGGPEQPQHF	TGTGCCAGCAGCCAAGGGGGGCCAGAGCAGCCCCAGCATTTT
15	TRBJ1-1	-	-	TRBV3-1	CASSPPGTRNTEAFF	TGTGCCAGCAGCCCTCCCGGGACAAGGAACACTGAAGCTTTCTTT
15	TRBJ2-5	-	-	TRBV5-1	CASSSGTDIGETQYF	TGCGCCAGCAGCTCCGGGACGGATATTGGGGAGACCCAGTACTTC
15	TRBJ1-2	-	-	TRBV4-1	CASSQGSGLNYGYTF	TGCGCCAGCAGCCAAGGGTCAGGTCTAAACTATGGCTACACCTTC
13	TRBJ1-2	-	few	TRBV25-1	CASSERVDYGYTF	TGTGCCAGCAGTGAACGAGTAGACTATGGCTACACCTTC
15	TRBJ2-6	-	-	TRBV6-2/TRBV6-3	CASSKDNSGANVLTF	TGTGCCAGCAGCAAGGACAACTCTGGGGCCAACGTCCTGACTTTC
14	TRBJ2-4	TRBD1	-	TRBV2	CASSTGTGGYIQYF	TGTGCCAGCAGTACCGGGACAGGGGGGTACATTCAGTACTTC